This T cell receptor (beta chain) was observed in a study of graft-versus-host responses after intestinal transplantation. The CDR3 has 14 residues. CDR1 and CDR2 (germline): SQVTM, ANQGSEA. J gave up 6 bases and V 2 bases, and 4 bases lay outside the gene matches. TCRdb keeps only in-frame clones here, not all; method: immunoSEQ multiplex PCR. Among about 120,000 clones, roughly 93% were seen once, and the ten largest hold more than 0.1%. Regarding this clone: Antigen specificity is unknown.

The sequencing here drew on unstimulated CD4+ T cells sorted from spleen or lymph node cells, taken before intestinal transplant. The receptor was isolated from a human donor who received an intestinal transplant. The chain recombines TRBV29-1 with TRBJ2-1; 10 nucleotides agree with TRBD1. The CDR3 here is CSVERGTGVNEQFF. In DNA form, the CDR3 reads TGCAGCGTTGAACGTGGGACAGGGGTCAATGAGCAGTTCTTC.